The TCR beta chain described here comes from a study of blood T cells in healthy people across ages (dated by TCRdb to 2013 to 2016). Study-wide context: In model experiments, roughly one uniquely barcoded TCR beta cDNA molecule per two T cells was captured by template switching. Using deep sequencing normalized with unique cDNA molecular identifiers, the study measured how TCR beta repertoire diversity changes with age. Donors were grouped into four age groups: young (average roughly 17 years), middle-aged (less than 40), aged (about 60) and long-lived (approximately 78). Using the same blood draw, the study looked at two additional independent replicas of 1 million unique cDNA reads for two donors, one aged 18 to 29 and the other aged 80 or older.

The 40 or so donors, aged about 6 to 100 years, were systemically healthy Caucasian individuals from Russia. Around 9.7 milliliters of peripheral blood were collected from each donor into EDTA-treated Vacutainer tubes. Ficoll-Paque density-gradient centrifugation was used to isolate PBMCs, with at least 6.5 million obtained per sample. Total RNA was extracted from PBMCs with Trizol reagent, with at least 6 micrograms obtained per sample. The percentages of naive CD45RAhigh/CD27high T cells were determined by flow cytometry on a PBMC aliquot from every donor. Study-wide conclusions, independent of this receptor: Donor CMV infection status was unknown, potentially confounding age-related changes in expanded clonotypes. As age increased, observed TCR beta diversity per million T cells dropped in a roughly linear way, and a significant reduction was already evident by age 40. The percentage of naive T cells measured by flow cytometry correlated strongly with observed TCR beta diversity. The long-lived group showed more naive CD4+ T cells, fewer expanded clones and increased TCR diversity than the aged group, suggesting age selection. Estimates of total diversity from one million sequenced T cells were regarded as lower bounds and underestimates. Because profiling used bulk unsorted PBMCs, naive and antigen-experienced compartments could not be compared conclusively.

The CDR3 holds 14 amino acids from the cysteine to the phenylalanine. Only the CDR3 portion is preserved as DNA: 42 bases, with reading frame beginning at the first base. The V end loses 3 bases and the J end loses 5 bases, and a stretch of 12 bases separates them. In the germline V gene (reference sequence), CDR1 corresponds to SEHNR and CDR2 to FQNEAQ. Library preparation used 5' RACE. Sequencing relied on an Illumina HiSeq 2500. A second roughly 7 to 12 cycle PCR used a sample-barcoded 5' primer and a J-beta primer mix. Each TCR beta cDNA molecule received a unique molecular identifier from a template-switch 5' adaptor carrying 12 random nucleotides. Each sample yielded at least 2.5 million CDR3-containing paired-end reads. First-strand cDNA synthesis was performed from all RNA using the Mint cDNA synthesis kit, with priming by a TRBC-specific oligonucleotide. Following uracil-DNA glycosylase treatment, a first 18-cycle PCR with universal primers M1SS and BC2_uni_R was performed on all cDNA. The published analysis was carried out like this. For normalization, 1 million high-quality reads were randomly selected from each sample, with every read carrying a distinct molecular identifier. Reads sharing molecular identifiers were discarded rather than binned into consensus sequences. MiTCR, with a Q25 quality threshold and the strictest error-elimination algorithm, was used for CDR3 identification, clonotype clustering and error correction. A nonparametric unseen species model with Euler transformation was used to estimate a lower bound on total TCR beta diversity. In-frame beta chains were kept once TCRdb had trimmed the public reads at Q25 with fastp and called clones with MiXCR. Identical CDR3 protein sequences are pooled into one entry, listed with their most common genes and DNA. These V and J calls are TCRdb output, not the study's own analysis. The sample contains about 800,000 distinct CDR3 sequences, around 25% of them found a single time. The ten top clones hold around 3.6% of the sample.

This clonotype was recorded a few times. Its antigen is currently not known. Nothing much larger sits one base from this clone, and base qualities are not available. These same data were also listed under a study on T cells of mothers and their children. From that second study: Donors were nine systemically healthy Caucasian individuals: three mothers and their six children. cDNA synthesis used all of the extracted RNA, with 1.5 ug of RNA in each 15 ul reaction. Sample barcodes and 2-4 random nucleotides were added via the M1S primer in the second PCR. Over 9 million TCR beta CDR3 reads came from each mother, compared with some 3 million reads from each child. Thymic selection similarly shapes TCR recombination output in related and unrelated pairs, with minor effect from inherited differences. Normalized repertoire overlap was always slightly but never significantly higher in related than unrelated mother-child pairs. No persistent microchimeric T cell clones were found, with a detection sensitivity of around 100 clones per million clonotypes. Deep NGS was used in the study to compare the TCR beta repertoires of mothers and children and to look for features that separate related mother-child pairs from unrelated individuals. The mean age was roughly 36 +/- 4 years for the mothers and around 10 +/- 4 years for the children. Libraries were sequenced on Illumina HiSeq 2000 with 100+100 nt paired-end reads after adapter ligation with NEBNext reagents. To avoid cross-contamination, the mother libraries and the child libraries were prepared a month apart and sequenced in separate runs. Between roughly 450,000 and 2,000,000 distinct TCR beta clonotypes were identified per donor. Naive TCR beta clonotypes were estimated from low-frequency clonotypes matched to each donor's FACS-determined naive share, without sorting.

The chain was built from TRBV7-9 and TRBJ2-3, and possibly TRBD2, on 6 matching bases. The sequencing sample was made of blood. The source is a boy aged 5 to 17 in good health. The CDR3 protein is CASSFSGEEDTQYF. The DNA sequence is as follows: TGTGCCAGCAGCTTCTCCGGGGAGGAAGATACGCAGTATTTT.